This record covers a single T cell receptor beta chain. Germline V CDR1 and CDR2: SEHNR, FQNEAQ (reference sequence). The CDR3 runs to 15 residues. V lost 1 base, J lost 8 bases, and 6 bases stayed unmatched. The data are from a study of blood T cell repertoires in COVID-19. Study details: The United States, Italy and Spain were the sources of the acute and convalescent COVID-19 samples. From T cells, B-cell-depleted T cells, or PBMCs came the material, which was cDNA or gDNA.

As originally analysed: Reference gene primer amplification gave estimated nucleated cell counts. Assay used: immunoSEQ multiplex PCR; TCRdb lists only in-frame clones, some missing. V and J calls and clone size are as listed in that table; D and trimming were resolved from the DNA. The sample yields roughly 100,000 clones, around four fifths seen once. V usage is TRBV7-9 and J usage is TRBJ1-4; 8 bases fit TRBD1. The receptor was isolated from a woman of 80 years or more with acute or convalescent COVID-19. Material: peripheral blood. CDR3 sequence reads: CASSLGTGRFEKLFF. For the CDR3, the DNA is TGTGCCAGCAGCTTAGGGACAGGGAGGTTCGAAAAACTGTTTTTT.